These T cell receptor beta chains were read from a single sample in a study of blood T cell repertoires in COVID-19. Assay: immunoSEQ multiplex PCR; the TCRdb copy retains only in-frame clones and omits some. The sample lists roughly 170,000 clones, less than 85% occurring once. What was sequenced was peripheral blood. The source of these receptors is a woman older than 75 with acute or convalescent COVID-19. Each CDR3 is given with its conserved first and last residue. The order of the fields is V gene, D gene, J gene, clone size, CDR3 DNA, CDR3 protein. The D gene is left open where the match is weak. The size entry is marked missing in some rows and otherwise reads once, few, many or a size class.

>TRBV29-1|.|TRBJ1-2|.
TGCAGCGTTGGGATTGATGGCGGCGGCTACACCTTC
CSVGIDGGGYTF
>TRBV6-2/TRBV6-3|.|TRBJ2-7|.
TGTGCCAGCAGTTCCGGGTTCGGCTACGAGCAGTACTTC
CASSSGFGYEQYF
>TRBV28|.|TRBJ1-1|.
TGTGCCAGCAGTTTAAGAGCGGGGGGCTCTGGGGCTGAAGCTTTCTTT
CASSLRAGGSGAEAFF
>TRBV6-1|TRBD1|TRBJ2-7|.
TGTGCCAGCAGTTGGGACAGGGGTCCCTACGAGCAGTACTTC
CASSWDRGPYEQYF
>TRBV6-1|TRBD2|TRBJ2-4|.
TGTGCCAGCAGTGAAAGGGGCGGGAGAGACAACATTCAGTACTTC
CASSERGGRDNIQYF
>TRBV28|.|TRBJ1-2|.
TGTGCCAGCAGTGAACAGAGCTATGGCTACACCTTC
CASSEQSYGYTF
>TRBV10-2|.|TRBJ2-7|once
TGCGCCAGCCTGGACAACAGCGAGCAGTACTTC
CASLDNSEQYF
>TRBV12-5|TRBD2|TRBJ2-1|.
TGTGCTAGTGGTTTGAACACTGCTAGCGGGGGGGCGGCCAATGAGCAGTTCTTC
CASGLNTASGGAANEQFF
>TRBV5-1|.|TRBJ2-5|.
TGCGCCAGCAGCGGAGGGTGGGCCGGTGAGACCCAGTACTTC
CASSGGWAGETQYF
>TRBV7-2|TRBD1|TRBJ1-1|few
TGTGCCAGCAGCTTAGAGGCATGGGGACAGGTCTACACTGAAGCTTTCTTT
CASSLEAWGQVYTEAFF
>TRBV18|TRBD1|TRBJ2-3|once
TGTGCCAGCTCACCGGGGACAGAGAGCACAGATACGCAGTATTTT
CASSPGTESTDTQYF
>TRBV9|.|TRBJ2-3|few
TGTGCCAGCAGCGCGGGGACTGCCCTTTCAGGTACGCAGTATTTT
CASSAGTALSGTQYF
>TRBV7-2|TRBD2|TRBJ2-7|.
TGTGCCAGCGGGCTTACTAGCGGGAGGGCTTCGGAGCAGTACTTC
CASGLTSGRASEQYF
>TRBV27|TRBD1|TRBJ1-2|.
TGTGCCAGCAGGACGACAGGGGCGCTCTATGGCTACACCTTC
CASRTTGALYGYTF
>TRBV19|TRBD2|TRBJ2-7|.
TGTGCCAGTAGCGACTTAGCGGGAGGGCTCACCTACGAGCAGTACTTC
CASSDLAGGLTYEQYF
>TRBV28|TRBD1|TRBJ2-3|few
TGTGCCAGCAGTTTACTGGGACAGGGCACAGATACGCAGTATTTT
CASSLLGQGTDTQYF
>TRBV30|.|TRBJ1-4|.
TGTGCCTGGAATCCGGGGGGGAATGAAAAACTGTTTTTT
CAWNPGGNEKLFF
>TRBV28|.|TRBJ1-5|.
TGTGCCAGCAAACACACAGGGTATAGCAATCAGCCCCAGCATTTT
CASKHTGYSNQPQHF
>TRBV7-3|TRBD2|TRBJ2-3|few
TGTGCCAGCAGCTTTCTTGCGGGAGGCAGCACAGATACGCAGTATTTT
CASSFLAGGSTDTQYF
>TRBV5-1|TRBD2|TRBJ2-2|.
TGCGCCAGCAGCTTGCTTAGGACTAGCGGAGCGGACACCGGGGAGCTGTTTTTT
CASSLLRTSGADTGELFF
>TRBV19|.|TRBJ1-5|few
TGTGCCAGTAGTCCCCAGGTGGGTCAGCCCCAGCATTTT
CASSPQVGQPQHF
>TRBV28|.|TRBJ2-7|few
TGTGCCAGCAGTCCGGGACTCTCCTACGAGCAGTACTTC
CASSPGLSYEQYF
>TRBV12-5|.|TRBJ2-2|.
TGTGCTAGTGGTTTGGTACGGACCGGGGAGCTGTTTTTT
CASGLVRTGELFF
>TRBV3-1/TRBV3-2|TRBD2|TRBJ2-7|.
TGTGCCAGCAGCGCGGAGACTAGCGGGAACGAGCAGTACTTC
CASSAETSGNEQYF
>TRBV5-1|.|TRBJ2-1|.
TGCGCCAGCACGAAAGTTCAGGGAACCAGCTACAATGAGCAGTTCTTC
CASTKVQGTSYNEQFF
>TRBV6-2/TRBV6-3|.|TRBJ1-5|once
TGTGCCAGCAGCAGCAGGGAAAATCAGCCCCAGCATTTT
CASSSRENQPQHF
>TRBV7-9|.|TRBJ1-4|.
TGTGCCAGCAGCCCACAGGCAGGGAATGAAAAACTGTTTTTT
CASSPQAGNEKLFF
>TRBV6-1|TRBD2|TRBJ2-1|.
TGTGCCAGCAGTGAAATACTAGCGGGCTACAATGAGCAGTTCTTC
CASSEILAGYNEQFF